Listed below are T cell receptor beta chains from one sample, sequenced in a study of T cells in Graves' hyperthyroidism and ophthalmopathy. TCRdb reprocessed the multiplex PCR reads with MiXCR, giving one entry per CDR3 protein. The table has roughly 110,000 distinct CDR3 sequences, approximately 15% seen once. Sequencing input: blood. All receptors derive from a woman aged 45-59 years with Graves' hyperthyroidism. Both conserved end residues are part of each CDR3. Each record gives: clone size, V gene, D gene, J gene, CDR3 protein, CDR3 DNA. A D gene is named only where the DNA matches it firmly. The size of a clone is reported for some rows only, either as once, few or many, or as a class for expanded clones.

many,TRBV4-1,-,TRBJ1-2,CASSQVGRANYGYTF,TGCGCCAGCAGCCAAGTGGGCAGAGCTAACTATGGCTACACCTTC
-,TRBV10-3,-,TRBJ1-2,CAISRDGGYGYTF,TGTGCCATCAGCCGGGACGGAGGCTATGGCTACACCTTC
many,TRBV28,TRBD1,TRBJ2-5,CASRSGQGPQETQYF,TGTGCCAGCAGATCAGGACAGGGACCACAAGAGACCCAGTACTTC
many,TRBV12-3/TRBV12-4,-,TRBJ2-3,CASSPGPDTQYF,TGTGCCAGCAGTCCAGGGCCAGATACGCAGTATTTT
many,TRBV6-1,TRBD2,TRBJ2-1,CALRRTSGIDEQFF,TGTGCCCTCAGACGGACTAGCGGGATAGATGAGCAGTTCTTC
-,TRBV11-2,TRBD1,TRBJ2-1,CASSLYGTGGHNEQFF,TGTGCCAGCAGCTTATACGGGACAGGGGGCCACAATGAGCAGTTCTTC
many,TRBV5-5,-,TRBJ2-1,CASSLVLQEYNEQFF,TGTGCCAGCAGCTTGGTCCTACAGGAGTATAATGAGCAGTTCTTC
many,TRBV2,-,TRBJ2-3,CASSAQGRTSTDTQYF,TGTGCCAGCAGTGCCCAGGGGAGAACTAGCACAGATACGCAGTATTTT
many,TRBV12-3/TRBV12-4,TRBD2,TRBJ2-3,CASSWPGLAVNNTQYF,TGTGCCAGCAGTTGGCCGGGACTAGCGGTTAACAATACGCAGTATTTT
many,TRBV10-3,TRBD1,TRBJ2-2,CAIKGTGKTGELFF,TGTGCCATCAAGGGGACAGGGAAAACCGGGGAGCTGTTTTTT
many,TRBV7-8,TRBD1,TRBJ1-2,CASSGQGFRNYGYTF,TGTGCCAGCTCGGGACAGGGCTTTAGGAACTATGGCTACACCTTC
-,TRBV28,-,TRBJ1-1,CASSPTWGGAWDTEAFF,TGTGCCAGCAGTCCCACTTGGGGGGGGGCTTGGGACACTGAAGCTTTCTTT
many,TRBV12-3/TRBV12-4,TRBD1,TRBJ2-7,CASSPTGTGLYEQYF,TGTGCCAGCAGCCCTACCGGGACAGGGTTGTACGAGCAGTACTTC